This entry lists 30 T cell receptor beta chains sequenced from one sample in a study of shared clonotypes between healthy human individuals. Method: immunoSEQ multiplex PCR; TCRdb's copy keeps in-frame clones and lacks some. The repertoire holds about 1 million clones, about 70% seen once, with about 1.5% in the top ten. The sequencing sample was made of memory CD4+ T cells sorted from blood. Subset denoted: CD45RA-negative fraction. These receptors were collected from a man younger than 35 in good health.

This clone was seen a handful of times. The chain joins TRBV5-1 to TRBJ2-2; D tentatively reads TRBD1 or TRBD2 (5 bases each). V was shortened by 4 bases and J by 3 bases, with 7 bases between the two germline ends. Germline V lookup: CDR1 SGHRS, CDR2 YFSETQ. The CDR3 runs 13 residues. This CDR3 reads CASSVGDTGELFF. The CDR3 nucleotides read TGCGCCAGCAGCGTGGGGGACACCGGGGAGCTGTTTTTT.

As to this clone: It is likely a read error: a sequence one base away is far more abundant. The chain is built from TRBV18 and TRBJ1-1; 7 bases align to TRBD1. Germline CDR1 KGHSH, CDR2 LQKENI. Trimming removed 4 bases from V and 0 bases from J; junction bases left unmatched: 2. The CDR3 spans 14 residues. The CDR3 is CASSQGQLNTEAFF. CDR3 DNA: TGTGCCAGCTCACAGGGACAGTTGAACACTGAAGCTTTCTTT.

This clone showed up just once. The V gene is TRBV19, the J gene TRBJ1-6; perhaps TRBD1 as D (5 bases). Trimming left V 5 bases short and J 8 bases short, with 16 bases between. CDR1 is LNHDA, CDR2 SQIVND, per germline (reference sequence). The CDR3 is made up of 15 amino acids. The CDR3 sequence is CASSQGVSVDSPLHF. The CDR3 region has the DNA TGTGCCAGTAGTCAAGGGGTCTCTGTAGATTCACCCCTCCACTTT. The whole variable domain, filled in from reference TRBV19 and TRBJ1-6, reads DGGITQSPKYLFRKEGQNVTLSCEQNLNHDAMYWYRQDPGQGLRLIYYSQIVNDFQKGDIAEGYSVSREKKESFPLTVTSAQKNPTAFYLCASSQGVSVDSPLHFGNGTRLTVT.

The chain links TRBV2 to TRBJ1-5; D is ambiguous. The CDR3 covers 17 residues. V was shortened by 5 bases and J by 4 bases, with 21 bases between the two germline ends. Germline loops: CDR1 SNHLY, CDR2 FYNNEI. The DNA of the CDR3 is TGTGCCAGCAGTCCTTACCTCTTAAGACGGCTAAATCAGCCCCAGCATTTT. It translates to CASSPYLLRRLNQPQHF.

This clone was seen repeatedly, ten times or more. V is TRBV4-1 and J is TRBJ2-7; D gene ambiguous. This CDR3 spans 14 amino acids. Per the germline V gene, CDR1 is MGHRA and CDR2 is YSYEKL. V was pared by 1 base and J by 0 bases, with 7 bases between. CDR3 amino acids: CASSQGSNSYEQYF. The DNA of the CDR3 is TGCGCCAGCAGCCAAGGCTCGAACTCCTACGAGCAGTACTTC.

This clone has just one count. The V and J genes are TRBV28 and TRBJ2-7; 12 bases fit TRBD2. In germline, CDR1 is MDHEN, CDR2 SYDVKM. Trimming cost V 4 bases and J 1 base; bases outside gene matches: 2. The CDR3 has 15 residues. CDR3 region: CASSSSGGGSYEQYF. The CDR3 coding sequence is TGTGCCAGCAGTTCTAGCGGGGGGGGTTCCTACGAGCAGTACTTC.

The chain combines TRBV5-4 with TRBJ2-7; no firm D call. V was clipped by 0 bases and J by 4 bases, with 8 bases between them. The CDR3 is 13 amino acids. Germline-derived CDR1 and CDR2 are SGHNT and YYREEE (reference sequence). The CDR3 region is CASSLEGRYEQYF. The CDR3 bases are TGTGCCAGCAGCTTGGAGGGCCGTTACGAGCAGTACTTC.

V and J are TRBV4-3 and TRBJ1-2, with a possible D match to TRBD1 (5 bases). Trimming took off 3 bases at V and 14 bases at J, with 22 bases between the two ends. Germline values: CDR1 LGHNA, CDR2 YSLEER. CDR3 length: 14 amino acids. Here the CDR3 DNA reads TGCGCCAGCAGCCATGTGACCGCCCCAGGGTCTTTAACCTTC. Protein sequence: CASSHVTAPGSLTF.

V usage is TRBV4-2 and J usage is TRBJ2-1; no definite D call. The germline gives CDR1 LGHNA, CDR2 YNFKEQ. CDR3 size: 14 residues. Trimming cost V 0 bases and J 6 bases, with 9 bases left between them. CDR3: CASSQDLMGNEQFF. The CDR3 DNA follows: TGTGCCAGCAGCCAAGATCTTATGGGCAATGAGCAGTTCTTC.

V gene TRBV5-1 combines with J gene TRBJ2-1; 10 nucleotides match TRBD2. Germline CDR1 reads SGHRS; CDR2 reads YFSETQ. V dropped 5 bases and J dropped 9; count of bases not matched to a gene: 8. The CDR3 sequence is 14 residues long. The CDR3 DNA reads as TGCGCCAGCAGTCCACTAGCGGGATTGGTTGAGCAGTTCTTC. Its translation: CASSPLAGLVEQFF.

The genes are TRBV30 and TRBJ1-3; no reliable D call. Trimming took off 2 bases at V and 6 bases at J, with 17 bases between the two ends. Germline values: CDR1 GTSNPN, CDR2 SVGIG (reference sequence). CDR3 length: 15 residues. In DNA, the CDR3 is TGTGCCTGGAGTTTTAGTACCGGGTACGAAAACACCATATATTTT. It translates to CAWSFSTGYENTIYF.

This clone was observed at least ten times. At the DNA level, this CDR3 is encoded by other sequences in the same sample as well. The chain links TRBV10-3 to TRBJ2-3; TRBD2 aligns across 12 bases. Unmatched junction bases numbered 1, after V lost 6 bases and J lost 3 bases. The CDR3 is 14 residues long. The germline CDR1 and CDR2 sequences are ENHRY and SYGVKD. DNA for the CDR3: TGTGCCATCAGCGGGACTAGCGGGACAGATACGCAGTATTTT. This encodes CAISGTSGTDTQYF.

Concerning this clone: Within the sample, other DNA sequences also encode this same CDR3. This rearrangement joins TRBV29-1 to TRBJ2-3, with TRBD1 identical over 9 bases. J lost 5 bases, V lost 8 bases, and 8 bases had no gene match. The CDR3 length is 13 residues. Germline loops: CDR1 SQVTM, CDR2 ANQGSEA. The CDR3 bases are TGCAGCTGCGGGGACAGGGCTGGAGATACGCAGTATTTT. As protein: CSCGDRAGDTQYF.

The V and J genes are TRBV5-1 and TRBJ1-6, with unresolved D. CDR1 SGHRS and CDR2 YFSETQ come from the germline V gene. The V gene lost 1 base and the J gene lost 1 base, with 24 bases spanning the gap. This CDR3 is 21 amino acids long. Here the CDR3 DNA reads TGCGCCAGCAGCTTGTATCCCCTTACCCCCACCCCGGCGTCCTATAATTCACCCCTCCACTTT. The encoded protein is CASSLYPLTPTPASYNSPLHF. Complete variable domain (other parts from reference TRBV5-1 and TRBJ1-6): KAGVTQTPRYLIKTRGQQVTLSCSPISGHRSVSWYQQTPGQGLQFLFEYFSETQRNKGNFPGRFSGRQFSNSRSEMNVSTLELGDSALYLCASSLYPLTPTPASYNSPLHFGNGTRLTVT.

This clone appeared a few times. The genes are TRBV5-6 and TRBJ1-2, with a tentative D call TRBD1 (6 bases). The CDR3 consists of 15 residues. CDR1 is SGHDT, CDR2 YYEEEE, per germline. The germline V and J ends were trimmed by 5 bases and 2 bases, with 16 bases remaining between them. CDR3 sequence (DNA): TGTGCCAGCAGGTCTCGGGGGGGCGTGAACTATGGCTACACCTTC. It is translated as CASRSRGGVNYGYTF. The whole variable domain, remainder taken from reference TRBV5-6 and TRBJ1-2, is DAGVTQSPTHLIKTRGQQVTLRCSPKSGHDTVSWYQQALGQGPQFIFQYYEEEERQRGNFPDRFSGHQFPNYSSELNVNALLLGDSALYLCASRSRGGVNYGYTFGSGTRLTVV.

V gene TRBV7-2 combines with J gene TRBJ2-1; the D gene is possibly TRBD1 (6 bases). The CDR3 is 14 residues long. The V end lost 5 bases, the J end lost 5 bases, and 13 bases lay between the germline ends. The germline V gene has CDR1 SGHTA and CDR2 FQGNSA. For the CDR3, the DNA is TGTGCCAGCAGCCCCAGGGGCGGTCACAATGAGCAGTTCTTC. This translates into CASSPRGGHNEQFF.

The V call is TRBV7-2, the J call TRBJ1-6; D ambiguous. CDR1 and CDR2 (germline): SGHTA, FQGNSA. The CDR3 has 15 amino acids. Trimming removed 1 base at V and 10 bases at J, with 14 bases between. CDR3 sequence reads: CASSLGGRGRSPLHF. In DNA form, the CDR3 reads TGTGCCAGCAGCTTAGGGGGTCGGGGTAGATCACCCCTCCACTTT.

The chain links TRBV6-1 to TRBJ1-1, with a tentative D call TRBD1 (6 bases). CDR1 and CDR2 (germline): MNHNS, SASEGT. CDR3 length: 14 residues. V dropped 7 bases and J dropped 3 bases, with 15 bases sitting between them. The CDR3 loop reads CASILRGGDTEAFF. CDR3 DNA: TGTGCCAGCATCCTCCGAGGGGGAGACACTGAAGCTTTCTTT.

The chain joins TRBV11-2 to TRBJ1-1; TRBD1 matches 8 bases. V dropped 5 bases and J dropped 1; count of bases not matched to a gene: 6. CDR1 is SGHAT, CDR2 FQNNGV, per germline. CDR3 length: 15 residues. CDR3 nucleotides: TGTGCCAGCAGCCTCGGACAGGGACCGAACACTGAAGCTTTCTTT. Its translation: CASSLGQGPNTEAFF. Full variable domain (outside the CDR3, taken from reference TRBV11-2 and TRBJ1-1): EAGVAQSPRYKIIEKRQSVAFWCNPISGHATLYWYQQILGQGPKLLIQFQNNGVVDDSQLPKDRFSAERLKGVDSTLKIQPAKLEDSAVYLCASSLGQGPNTEAFFGQGTRLTVV.

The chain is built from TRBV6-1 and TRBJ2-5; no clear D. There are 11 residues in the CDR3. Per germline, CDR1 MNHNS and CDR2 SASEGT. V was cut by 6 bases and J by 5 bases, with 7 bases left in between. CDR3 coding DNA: TGTGCCAGCAGGATCACGGAGACCCAGTACTTC. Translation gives CASRITETQYF.

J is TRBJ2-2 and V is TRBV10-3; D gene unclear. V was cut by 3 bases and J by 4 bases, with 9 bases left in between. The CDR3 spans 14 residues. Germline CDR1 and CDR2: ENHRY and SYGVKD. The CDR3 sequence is CAISDDGFTGELFF. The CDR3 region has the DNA TGTGCCATCAGTGACGACGGGTTCACCGGGGAGCTGTTTTTT.

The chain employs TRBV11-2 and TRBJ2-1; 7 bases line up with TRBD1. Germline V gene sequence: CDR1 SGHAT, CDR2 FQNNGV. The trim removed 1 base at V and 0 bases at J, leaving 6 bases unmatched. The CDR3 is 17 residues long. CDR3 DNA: TGTGCCAGCAGCTTAGGGGGAGCAGGGGGCTCCTACAATGAGCAGTTCTTC. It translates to CASSLGGAGGSYNEQFF. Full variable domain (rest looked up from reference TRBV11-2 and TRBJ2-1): EAGVAQSPRYKIIEKRQSVAFWCNPISGHATLYWYQQILGQGPKLLIQFQNNGVVDDSQLPKDRFSAERLKGVDSTLKIQPAKLEDSAVYLCASSLGGAGGSYNEQFFGPGTRLTVL.

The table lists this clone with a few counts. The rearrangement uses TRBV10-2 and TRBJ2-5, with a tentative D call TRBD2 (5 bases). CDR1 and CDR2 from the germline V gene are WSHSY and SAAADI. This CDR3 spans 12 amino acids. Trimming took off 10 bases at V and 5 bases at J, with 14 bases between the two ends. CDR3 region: CATSGQGETQYF. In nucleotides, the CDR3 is TGCGCCACCAGCGGCCAAGGGGAGACCCAGTACTTC.

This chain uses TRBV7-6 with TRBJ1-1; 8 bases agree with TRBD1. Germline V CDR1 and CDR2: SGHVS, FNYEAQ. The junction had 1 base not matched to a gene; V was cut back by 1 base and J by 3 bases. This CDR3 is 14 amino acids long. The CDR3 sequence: CASSLGTGYTEAFF. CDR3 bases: TGTGCCAGCAGCTTAGGGACAGGGTACACTGAAGCTTTCTTT.

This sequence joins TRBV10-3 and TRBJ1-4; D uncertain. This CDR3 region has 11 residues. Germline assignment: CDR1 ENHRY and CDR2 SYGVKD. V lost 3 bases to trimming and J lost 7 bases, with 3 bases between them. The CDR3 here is CAISDGEKLFF. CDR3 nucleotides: TGTGCCATCAGTGATGGTGAAAAACTGTTTTTT.

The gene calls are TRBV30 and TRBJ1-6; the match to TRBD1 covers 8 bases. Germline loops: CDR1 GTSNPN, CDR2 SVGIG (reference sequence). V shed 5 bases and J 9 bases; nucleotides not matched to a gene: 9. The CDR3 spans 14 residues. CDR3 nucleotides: TGTGCCTGGCAAACCGGGACAGGCGGTTCACCCCTCCACTTT. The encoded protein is CAWQTGTGGSPLHF.

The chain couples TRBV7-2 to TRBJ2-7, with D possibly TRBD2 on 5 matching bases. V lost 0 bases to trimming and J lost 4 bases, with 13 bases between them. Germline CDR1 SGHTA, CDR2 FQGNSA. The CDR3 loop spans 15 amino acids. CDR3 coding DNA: TGTGCCAGCAGCTTAGCGGTGGGAGAGCGGTACGAGCAGTACTTC. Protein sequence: CASSLAVGERYEQYF.

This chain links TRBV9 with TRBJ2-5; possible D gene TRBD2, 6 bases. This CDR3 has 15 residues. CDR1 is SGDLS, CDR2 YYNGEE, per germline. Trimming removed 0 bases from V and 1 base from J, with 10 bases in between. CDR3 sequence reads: CASSVAGVPQETQYF. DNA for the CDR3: TGTGCCAGCAGCGTAGCGGGAGTTCCCCAAGAGACCCAGTACTTC.

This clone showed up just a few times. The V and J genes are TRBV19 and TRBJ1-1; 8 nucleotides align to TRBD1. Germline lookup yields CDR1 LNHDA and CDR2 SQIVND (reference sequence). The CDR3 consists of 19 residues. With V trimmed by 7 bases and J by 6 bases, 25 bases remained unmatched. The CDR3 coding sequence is TGTGCCAGTATTAATCCCAGCGGACAGGGAGGTCCCGCGGGGGCTGAAGCTTTCTTT. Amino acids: CASINPSGQGGPAGAEAFF.

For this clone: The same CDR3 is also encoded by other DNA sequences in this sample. CDR3 in DNA: TGTGCCAGCAGCCAAGAGGGGGGCAGGGGTAATGAGCAGTTCTTC. Translated, it gives CASSQEGGRGNEQFF. The genes are TRBV4-2 and TRBJ2-1; either TRBD1 or TRBD2 may supply D (6 bases each). CDR3 length: 15 amino acids. V was shortened by 0 bases and J by 7 bases, with 13 bases between the two germline ends. Germline loops: CDR1 LGHNA, CDR2 YNFKEQ.